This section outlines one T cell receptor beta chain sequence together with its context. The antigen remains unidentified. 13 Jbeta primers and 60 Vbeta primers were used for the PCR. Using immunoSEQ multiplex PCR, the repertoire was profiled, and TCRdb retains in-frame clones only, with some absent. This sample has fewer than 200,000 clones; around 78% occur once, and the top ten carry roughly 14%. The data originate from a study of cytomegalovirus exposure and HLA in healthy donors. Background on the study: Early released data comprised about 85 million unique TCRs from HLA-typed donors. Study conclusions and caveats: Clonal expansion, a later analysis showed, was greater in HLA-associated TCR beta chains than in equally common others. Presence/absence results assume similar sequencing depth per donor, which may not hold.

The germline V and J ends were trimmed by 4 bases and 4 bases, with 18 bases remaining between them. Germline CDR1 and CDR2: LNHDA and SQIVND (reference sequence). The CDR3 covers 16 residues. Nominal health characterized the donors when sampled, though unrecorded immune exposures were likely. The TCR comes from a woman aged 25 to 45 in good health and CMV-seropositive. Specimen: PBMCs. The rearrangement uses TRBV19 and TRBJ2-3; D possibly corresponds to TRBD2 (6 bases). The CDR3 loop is CASSTVGRIFADTQYF. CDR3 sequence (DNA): TGTGCCAGTAGTACCGTCGGGAGAATCTTCGCAGATACGCAGTATTTT.